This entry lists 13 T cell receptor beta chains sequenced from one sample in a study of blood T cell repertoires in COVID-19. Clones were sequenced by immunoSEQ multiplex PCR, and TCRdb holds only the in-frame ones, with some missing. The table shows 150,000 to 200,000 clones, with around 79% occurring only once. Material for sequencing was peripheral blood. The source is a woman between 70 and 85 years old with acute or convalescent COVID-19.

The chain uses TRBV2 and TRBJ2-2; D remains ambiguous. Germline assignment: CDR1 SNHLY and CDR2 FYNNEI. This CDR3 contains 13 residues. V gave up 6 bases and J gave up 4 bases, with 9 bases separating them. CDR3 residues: CASRRLLTGELFF. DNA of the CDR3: TGTGCCAGCAGACGTCTACTCACCGGGGAGCTGTTTTTT.

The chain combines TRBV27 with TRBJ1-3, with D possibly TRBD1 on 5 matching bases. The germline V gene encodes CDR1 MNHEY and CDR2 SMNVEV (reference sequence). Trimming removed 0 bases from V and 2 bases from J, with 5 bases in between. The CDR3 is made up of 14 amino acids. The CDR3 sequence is CASSLSRAGNTIYF. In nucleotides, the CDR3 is TGTGCCAGCAGTTTATCCAGGGCTGGAAACACCATATATTTT.

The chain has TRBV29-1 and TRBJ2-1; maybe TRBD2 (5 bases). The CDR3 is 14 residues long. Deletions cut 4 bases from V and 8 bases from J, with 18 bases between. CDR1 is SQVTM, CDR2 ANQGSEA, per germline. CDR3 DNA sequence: TGCAGCGTTGTAGGCTCACCCGACGGGGATGAGCAGTTCTTC. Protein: CSVVGSPDGDEQFF.

The DNA of the CDR3 is TGTGCCTGGAAGCCTAGCGGGACCGGGGAGCTGTTTTTT. Amino acid sequence: CAWKPSGTGELFF. This sequence joins TRBV30 and TRBJ2-2, with TRBD2 matching over 8 bases. The germline gives CDR1 GTSNPN, CDR2 SVGIG (reference sequence). The V gene end was trimmed by 4 bases and the J gene end by 5 bases; junction bases not matched to a gene: 3. The CDR3 has 13 residues. Full variable domain (outside the CDR3, taken from reference TRBV30 and TRBJ2-2): SQTIHQWPATLVQPVGSPLSLECTVEGTSNPNLYWYRQAAGRGLQLLFYSVGIGQISSEVPQNLSASRPQDRQFILSSKKLLLSDSGFYLCAWKPSGTGELFFGEGSRLTVL.

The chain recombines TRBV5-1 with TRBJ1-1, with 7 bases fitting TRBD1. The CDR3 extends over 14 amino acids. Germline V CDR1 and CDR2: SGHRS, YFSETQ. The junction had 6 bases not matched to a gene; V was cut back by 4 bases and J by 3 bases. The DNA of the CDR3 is TGCGCCAGCAGCCCCAGGGGGGACGACACTGAAGCTTTCTTT. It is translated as CASSPRGDDTEAFF.

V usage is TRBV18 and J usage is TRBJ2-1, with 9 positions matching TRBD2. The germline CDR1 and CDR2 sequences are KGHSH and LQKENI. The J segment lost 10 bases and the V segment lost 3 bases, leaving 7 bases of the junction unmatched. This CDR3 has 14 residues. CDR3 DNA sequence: TGTGCCAGCTCACCGGGCGGGAGGGCAAAAGAGCAGTTCTTC. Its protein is CASSPGGRAKEQFF.

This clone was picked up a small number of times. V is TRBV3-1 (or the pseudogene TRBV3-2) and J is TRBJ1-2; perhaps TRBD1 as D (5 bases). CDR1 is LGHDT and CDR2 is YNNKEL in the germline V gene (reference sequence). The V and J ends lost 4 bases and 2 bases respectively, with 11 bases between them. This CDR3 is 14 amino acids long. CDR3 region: CASSPSPGNYGYTF. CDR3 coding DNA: TGTGCCAGCAGCCCCTCCCCAGGGAACTATGGCTACACCTTC.

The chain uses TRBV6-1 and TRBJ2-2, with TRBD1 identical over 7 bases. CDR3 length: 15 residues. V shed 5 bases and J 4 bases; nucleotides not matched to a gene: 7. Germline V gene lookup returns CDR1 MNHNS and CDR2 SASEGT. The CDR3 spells CASSRRQGGTGELFF. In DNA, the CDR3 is TGTGCCAGCAGTCGCCGACAGGGCGGCACCGGGGAGCTGTTTTTT.

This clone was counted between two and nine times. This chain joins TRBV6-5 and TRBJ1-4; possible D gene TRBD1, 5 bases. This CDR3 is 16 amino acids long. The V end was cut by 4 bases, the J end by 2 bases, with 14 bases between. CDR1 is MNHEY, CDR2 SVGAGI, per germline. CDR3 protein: CASSWTTPSTNEKLFF. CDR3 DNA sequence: TGTGCCAGCAGTTGGACAACACCTTCCACTAATGAAAAACTGTTTTTT.

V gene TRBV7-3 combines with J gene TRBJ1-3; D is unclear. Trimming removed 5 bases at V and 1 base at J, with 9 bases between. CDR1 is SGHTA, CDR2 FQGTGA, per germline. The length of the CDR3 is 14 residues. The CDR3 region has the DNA TGTGCCAGCAGCCCTACGGGGTCTGGAAACACCATATATTTT. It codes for CASSPTGSGNTIYF.

CDR3 DNA: TGTGCCAGCAGTGGACAGGGGTGGTATTCACCCCTCCACTTT. This codes for CASSGQGWYSPLHF. The chain employs TRBV25-1 and TRBJ1-6; 8 positions match TRBD1. Per germline, CDR1 MGHDK and CDR2 SYGVNS. V dropped 4 bases and J dropped 8; count of bases not matched to a gene: 4. This CDR3 comprises 14 residues. The variable domain in full, completed from reference TRBV25-1 and TRBJ1-6, reads EADIYQTPRYLVIGTGKKITLECSQTMGHDKMYWYQQDPGMELHLIHYSYGVNSTEKGDLSSESTVSRIRTEHFPLTLESARPSHTSQYLCASSGQGWYSPLHFGNGTRLTVT.

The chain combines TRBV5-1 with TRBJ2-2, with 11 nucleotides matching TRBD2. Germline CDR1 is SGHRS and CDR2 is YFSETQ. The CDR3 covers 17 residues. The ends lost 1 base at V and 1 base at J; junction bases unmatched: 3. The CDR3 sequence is CASSLPGLAVNTGELFF. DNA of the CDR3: TGCGCCAGCAGCTTGCCGGGACTAGCGGTGAACACCGGGGAGCTGTTTTTT.

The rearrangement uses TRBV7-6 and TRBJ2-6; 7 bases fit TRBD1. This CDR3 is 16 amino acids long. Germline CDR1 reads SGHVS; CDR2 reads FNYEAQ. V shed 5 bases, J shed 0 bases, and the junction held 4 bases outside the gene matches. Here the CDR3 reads CASSRDSVSGANVLTF. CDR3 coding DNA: TGTGCCAGCAGCCGGGACAGCGTCTCTGGGGCCAACGTCCTGACTTTC.